These 9 T cell receptor beta chains came from one sample sequenced in a study of blood T cell repertoires in COVID-19. Sequencing was performed with immunoSEQ multiplex PCR; in TCRdb, only in-frame clones are kept and a portion is missing. The table has more than 150,000 clones, approximately 83% seen once. The sample consisted of peripheral blood. Every receptor here comes from a man aged 70-80 years who had recovered from COVID-19.

V gene TRBV19 combines with J gene TRBJ2-2; a weak D match, TRBD1 (5 bases). Germline loops: CDR1 LNHDA, CDR2 SQIVND (reference sequence). This CDR3 is built from 14 residues. V was cut by 3 bases and J by 2 bases, with 7 bases left in between. The CDR3 reads CASSIQGNTGELFF. The DNA for the CDR3 is TGTGCCAGTAGTATTCAGGGAAACACCGGGGAGCTGTTTTTT.

V gene TRBV6-2 or TRBV6-3 combines with J gene TRBJ2-2; 8 positions match TRBD2. The trim removed 0 bases at V and 3 bases at J, leaving 0 bases unmatched. The CDR3 totals 15 residues. Germline V gene lookup returns CDR1 MNHEY and CDR2 SVGEGT. The DNA for the CDR3 is TGTGCCAGCAGTTACTCGCGGGGGGACACCGGGGAGCTGTTTTTT. Translation: CASSYSRGDTGELFF.

V usage is TRBV15 and J usage is TRBJ1-5; TRBD1 agrees at 7 bases. This CDR3 is built from 15 residues. Trimming took 1 base from V and 1 from J; bases not matched to a gene: 1. Germline CDR1 is LNHNV and CDR2 is YYDKDF (reference sequence). CDR3 sequence reads: CATSRGGQSNQPQHF. In DNA form, the CDR3 reads TGTGCCACCAGCAGAGGGGGACAGAGCAATCAGCCCCAGCATTTT.

This clone was detected once. The rearrangement uses TRBV9 and TRBJ2-1; 12 bases map to TRBD2. The CDR3 is 16 residues long. CDR1 SGDLS and CDR2 YYNGEE come from the germline V gene. V lost 4 bases to trimming and J lost 7 bases; unmatched junction nucleotides: 9. CDR3 region: CASSLISGTSGNEQFF. The CDR3 DNA reads TGTGCCAGCAGCCTAATAAGCGGGACTAGCGGGAATGAGCAGTTCTTC.

The chain employs TRBV5-1 and TRBJ2-7, with TRBD1 matching 10 bases. V lost 4 bases to trimming and J lost 5 bases; unmatched junction nucleotides: 6. Germline-derived CDR1 and CDR2 are SGHRS and YFSETQ. This CDR3 comprises 14 residues. CDR3 loop: CASSTTGTGDEQYF. CDR3 nucleotide sequence: TGCGCCAGCAGCACTACCGGGACAGGGGACGAGCAGTACTTC.

This clone came up once. The rearrangement uses TRBV18 and TRBJ1-1; D is ambiguous. Germline V gene lookup returns CDR1 KGHSH and CDR2 LQKENI. The CDR3 has 14 amino acids. Trimming took off 0 bases at V and 3 bases at J, with 8 bases between the two ends. CDR3 in DNA: TGTGCCAGCTCACCACCTAGCAGATACACTGAAGCTTTCTTT. It encodes CASSPPSRYTEAFF.

This chain connects TRBV19 to TRBJ2-2; 7 bases are a match to TRBD1. Germline V gene lookup returns CDR1 LNHDA and CDR2 SQIVND (reference sequence). This CDR3 comprises 14 residues. The V gene end was trimmed by 3 bases and the J gene end by 6 bases; junction bases not matched to a gene: 4. In nucleotides, the CDR3 is TGTGCCAGTAGTATGGGACAGAGGGCCGGGGAGCTGTTTTTT. It is translated as CASSMGQRAGELFF.

This clone was observed a single time. This sequence joins TRBV6-5 and TRBJ2-7; 12 bases map to TRBD2. Germline-derived CDR1 and CDR2 are MNHEY and SVGAGI. The CDR3 is 14 residues long. Trimming cost V 5 bases and J 4 bases; bases outside gene matches: 3. The CDR3 DNA reads as TGTGCCAGCAGTCAGACTAGCGGGAGTTACGAGCAGTACTTC. It translates to CASSQTSGSYEQYF.

The gene calls are TRBV28 and TRBJ1-6; D remains unclear. V was cut by 6 bases and J by 9 bases, with 9 bases left in between. The length of the CDR3 is 12 residues. Germline CDR1 is MDHEN and CDR2 is SYDVKM. As DNA, the CDR3 is TGTGCCAGCAGGGCCGGACTTTCACCCCTCCACTTT. This codes for CASRAGLSPLHF. Supplemented by reference TRBV28 and TRBJ1-6, the full variable domain reads DVKVTQSSRYLVKRTGEKVFLECVQDMDHENMFWYRQDPGLGLRLIYFSYDVKMKEKGDIPEGYSVSREKKERFSLILESASTNQTSMYLCASRAGLSPLHFGNGTRLTVT.